This record concerns one TCR beta chain sequence. V shed 8 bases and J shed 5 bases, with 16 bases lying between them. Looked up from germline, CDR1 is SGHDN and CDR2 is FVKESK. This CDR3 is built from 13 residues. The record originates from a study of control samples from healthy donors and cancer patients. Using immunoSEQ multiplex PCR, the repertoire was profiled, and TCRdb retains in-frame clones only, with some absent. Of some 120,000 clones in the sample, 93% are singletons; the top ten hold 2.6%. Input material: blood. The receptor was derived from a man aged 25 to 40 in good health. The rearrangement uses TRBV14 and TRBJ2-7; D is possibly TRBD2 (5 bases). The chain's CDR3 is CASGPRGKDEQYF. Here the CDR3 DNA reads TGTGCCAGCGGCCCCCGGGGAAAGGACGAGCAGTACTTC.